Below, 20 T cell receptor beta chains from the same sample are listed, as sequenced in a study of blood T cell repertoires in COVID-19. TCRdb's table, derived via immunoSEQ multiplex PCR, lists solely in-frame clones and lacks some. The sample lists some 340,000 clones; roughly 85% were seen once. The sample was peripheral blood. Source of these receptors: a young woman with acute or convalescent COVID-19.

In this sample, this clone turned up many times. DNA for the CDR3: TGTGCCAGTAGAAAGGGACTAGCGGATAGCACAGATACGCAGTATTTT. Amino acids: CASRKGLADSTDTQYF. J is TRBJ2-3 and V is TRBV19; 11 positions match TRBD2. Germline CDR1 reads LNHDA; CDR2 reads SQIVND (reference sequence). With V trimmed by 6 bases and J by 0 bases, 5 bases remained unmatched. The CDR3 spans 16 residues.

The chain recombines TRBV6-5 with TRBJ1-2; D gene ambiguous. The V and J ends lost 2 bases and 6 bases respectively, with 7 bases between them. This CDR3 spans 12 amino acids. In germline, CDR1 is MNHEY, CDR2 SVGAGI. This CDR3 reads CASSYEGNGYTF. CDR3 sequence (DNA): TGTGCCAGCAGTTACGAGGGTAATGGCTACACCTTC.

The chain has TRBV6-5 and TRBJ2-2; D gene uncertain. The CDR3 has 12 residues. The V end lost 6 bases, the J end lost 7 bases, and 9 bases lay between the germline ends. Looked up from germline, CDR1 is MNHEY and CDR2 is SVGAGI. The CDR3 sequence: CASSGAVGELFF. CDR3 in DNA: TGTGCCAGCAGCGGTGCGGTCGGGGAGCTGTTTTTT.

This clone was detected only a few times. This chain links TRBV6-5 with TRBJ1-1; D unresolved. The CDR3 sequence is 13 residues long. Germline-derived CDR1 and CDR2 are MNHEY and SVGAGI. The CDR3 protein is CGSSRVADTEAFF. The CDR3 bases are TGTGGTTCGTCGAGGGTCGCGGACACTGAAGCTTTCTTT.

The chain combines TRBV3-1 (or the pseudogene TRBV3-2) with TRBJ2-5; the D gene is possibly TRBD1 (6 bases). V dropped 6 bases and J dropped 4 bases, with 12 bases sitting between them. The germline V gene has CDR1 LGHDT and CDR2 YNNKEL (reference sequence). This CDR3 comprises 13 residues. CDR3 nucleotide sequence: TGTGCCAGCAGGGACGAAGGGGGAGAGACCCAGTACTTC. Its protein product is CASRDEGGETQYF.

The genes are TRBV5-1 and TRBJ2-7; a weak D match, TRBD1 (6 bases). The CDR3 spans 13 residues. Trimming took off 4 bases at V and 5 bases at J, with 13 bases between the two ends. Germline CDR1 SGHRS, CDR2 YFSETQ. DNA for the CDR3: TGCGCCAGCAGCCCAAGACAGGAGGACGAGCAGTACTTC. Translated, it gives CASSPRQEDEQYF.

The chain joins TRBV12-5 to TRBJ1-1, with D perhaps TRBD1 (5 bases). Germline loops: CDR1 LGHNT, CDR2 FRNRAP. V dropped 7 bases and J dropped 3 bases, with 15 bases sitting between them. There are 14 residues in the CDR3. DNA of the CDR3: TGTGCTAGTGTCGGGGGGGGTTGGGACACTGAAGCTTTCTTT. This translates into CASVGGGWDTEAFF.

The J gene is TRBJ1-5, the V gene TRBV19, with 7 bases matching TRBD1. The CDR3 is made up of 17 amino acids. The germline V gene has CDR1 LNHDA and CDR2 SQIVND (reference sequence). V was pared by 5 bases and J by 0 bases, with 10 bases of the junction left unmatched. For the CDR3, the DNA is TGTGCCAGTAGTCCCAGACAGGGAATTCCTAGCAATCAGCCCCAGCATTTT. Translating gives CASSPRQGIPSNQPQHF. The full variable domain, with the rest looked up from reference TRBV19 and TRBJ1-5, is DGGITQSPKYLFRKEGQNVTLSCEQNLNHDAMYWYRQDPGQGLRLIYYSQIVNDFQKGDIAEGYSVSREKKESFPLTVTSAQKNPTAFYLCASSPRQGIPSNQPQHFGDGTRLSIL.

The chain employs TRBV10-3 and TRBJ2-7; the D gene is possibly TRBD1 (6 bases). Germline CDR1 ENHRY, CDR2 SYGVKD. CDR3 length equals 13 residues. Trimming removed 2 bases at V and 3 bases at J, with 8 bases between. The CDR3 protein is CAISEAGDYEQYF. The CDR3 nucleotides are TGTGCCATCAGTGAGGCAGGGGACTACGAGCAGTACTTC.

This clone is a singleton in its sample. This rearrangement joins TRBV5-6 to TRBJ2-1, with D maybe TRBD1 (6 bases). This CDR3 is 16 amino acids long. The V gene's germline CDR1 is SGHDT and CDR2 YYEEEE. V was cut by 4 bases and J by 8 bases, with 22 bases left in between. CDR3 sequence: CASSPRGGVVGDEQFF. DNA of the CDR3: TGTGCCAGCAGCCCAAGAGGGGGAGTAGTTGGCGATGAGCAGTTCTTC.

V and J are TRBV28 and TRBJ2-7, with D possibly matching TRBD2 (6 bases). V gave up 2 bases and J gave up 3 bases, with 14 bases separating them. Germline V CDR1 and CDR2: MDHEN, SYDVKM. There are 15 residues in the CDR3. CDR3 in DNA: TGTGCCAGCAGTTTAAGTCGGGGAGGAAACTACGAGCAGTACTTC. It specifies CASSLSRGGNYEQYF.

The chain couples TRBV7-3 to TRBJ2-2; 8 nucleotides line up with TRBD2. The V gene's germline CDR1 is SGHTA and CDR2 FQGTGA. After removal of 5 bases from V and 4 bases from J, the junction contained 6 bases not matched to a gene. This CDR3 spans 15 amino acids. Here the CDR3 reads CASSRLARGTGELFF. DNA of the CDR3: TGTGCCAGCAGCAGACTAGCGCGAGGCACCGGGGAGCTGTTTTTT.

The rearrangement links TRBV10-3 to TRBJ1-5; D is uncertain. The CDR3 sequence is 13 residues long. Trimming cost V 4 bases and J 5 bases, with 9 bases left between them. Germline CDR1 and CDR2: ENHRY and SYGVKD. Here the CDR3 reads CAISVEGDQPQHF. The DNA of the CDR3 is TGTGCCATCAGTGTGGAGGGTGATCAGCCCCAGCATTTT.

The CDR3 DNA reads TGTGCCTGGAGAATCCCAGGGTTTGGAAACACCATATATTTT. Translated, it gives CAWRIPGFGNTIYF. The V and J genes are TRBV30 and TRBJ1-3; maybe TRBD1 (5 bases). Germline V gene lookup returns CDR1 GTSNPN and CDR2 SVGIG (reference sequence). CDR3 size: 14 residues. V gave up 3 bases and J gave up 3 bases, with 12 bases separating them.

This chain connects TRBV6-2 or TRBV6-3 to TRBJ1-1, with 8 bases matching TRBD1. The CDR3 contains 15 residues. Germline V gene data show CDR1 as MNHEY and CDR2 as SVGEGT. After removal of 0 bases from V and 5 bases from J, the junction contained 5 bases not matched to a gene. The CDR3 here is CASSYSGRGRTEAFF. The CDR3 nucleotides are TGTGCCAGCAGTTACTCTGGCAGGGGGCGGACTGAAGCTTTCTTT.

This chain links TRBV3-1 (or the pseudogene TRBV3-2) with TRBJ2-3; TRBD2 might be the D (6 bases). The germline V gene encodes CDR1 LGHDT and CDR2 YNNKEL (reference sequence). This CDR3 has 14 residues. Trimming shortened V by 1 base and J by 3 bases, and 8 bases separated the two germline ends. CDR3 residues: CASSQAGETDTQYF. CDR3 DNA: TGTGCCAGCAGCCAAGCGGGGGAAACAGATACGCAGTATTTT.

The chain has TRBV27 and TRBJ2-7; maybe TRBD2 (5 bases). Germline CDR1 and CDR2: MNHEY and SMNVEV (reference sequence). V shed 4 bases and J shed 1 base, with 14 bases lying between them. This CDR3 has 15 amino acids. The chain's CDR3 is CASSSRPGGSYEQYF. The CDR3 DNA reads TGTGCCAGCAGTTCCCGACCTGGCGGGTCCTACGAGCAGTACTTC.

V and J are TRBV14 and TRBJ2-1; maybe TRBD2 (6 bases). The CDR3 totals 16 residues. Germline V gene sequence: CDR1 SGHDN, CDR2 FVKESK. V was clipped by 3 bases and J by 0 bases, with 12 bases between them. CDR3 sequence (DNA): TGTGCCAGCAGCCAGCCGGGGGTGAGCTCCTACAATGAGCAGTTCTTC. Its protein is CASSQPGVSSYNEQFF.

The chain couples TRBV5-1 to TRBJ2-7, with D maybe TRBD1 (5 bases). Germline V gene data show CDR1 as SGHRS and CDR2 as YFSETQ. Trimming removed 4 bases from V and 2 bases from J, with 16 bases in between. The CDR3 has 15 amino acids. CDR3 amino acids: CASSRDSFGTYEQYF. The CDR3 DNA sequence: TGCGCCAGCAGCCGTGACAGCTTTGGCACCTACGAGCAGTACTTC.

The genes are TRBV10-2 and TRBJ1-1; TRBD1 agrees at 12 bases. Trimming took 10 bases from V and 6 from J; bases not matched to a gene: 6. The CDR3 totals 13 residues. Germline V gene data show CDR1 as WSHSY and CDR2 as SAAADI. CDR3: CATEGTGGPEAFF. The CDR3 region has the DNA TGCGCCACCGAAGGGACAGGGGGCCCTGAAGCTTTCTTT.